This is a list of T cell receptor beta chains from one sample in a study of shared clonotypes between healthy human individuals. The protocol was immunoSEQ multiplex PCR, while the TCRdb copy is restricted to in-frame clones and leaves out a portion. The table includes approximately 2.3 million clones, just over 90% detected once. Input material: naive CD4+ T cells from PBMCs. These receptor sequences come from a man in his late teens or twenties in good health. Some clones in this sample may be carry-over from other donors' samples. The CDR3 runs from the conserved cysteine through the conserved F or W. A D gene is named only where the DNA matches it firmly. Clone size, where shown, is once, few, many, or a class for clones that have expanded.

v_gene: TRBV7-2
abundance: .
d_gene: TRBD1
j_gene: TRBJ1-5
CDR3nt: TGTGCCAGCAGCTTAACAGGGGATGGCAATCAGCCCCAGCATTTT
CDR3aa: CASSLTGDGNQPQHF

v_gene: TRBV6-1
abundance: .
d_gene: TRBD1
j_gene: TRBJ1-2
CDR3nt: TGTGCCAGCAGTGTGACAGGGGGCATCTTATCTGGCTACACCTTC
CDR3aa: CASSVTGGILSGYTF

v_gene: TRBV2
abundance: .
d_gene: .
j_gene: TRBJ2-2
CDR3nt: TGTGCCAGCAAGCAGGCCAACACCGGGGAGCTGTTTTTT
CDR3aa: CASKQANTGELFF

v_gene: TRBV4-1
abundance: once
d_gene: TRBD1
j_gene: TRBJ2-5
CDR3nt: TGCGCCAGCAGCCAAGAGGGACAGGGACGAGAGACCCAGTACTTC
CDR3aa: CASSQEGQGRETQYF

v_gene: TRBV5-1
abundance: .
d_gene: .
j_gene: TRBJ2-1
CDR3nt: TGCGCCAGCAGCTTGGAAAACTCCTACAATGAGCAGTTCTTC
CDR3aa: CASSLENSYNEQFF

v_gene: TRBV7-9
abundance: .
d_gene: .
j_gene: TRBJ1-1
CDR3nt: TGTGCCAGCAGCTTACAGGAAGCGACTGAAGCTTTCTTT
CDR3aa: CASSLQEATEAFF

v_gene: TRBV28
abundance: .
d_gene: .
j_gene: TRBJ2-7
CDR3nt: TGTGCCAGCACCAGAGGAGGGACGGAGTACGAGCAGTACTTC
CDR3aa: CASTRGGTEYEQYF

v_gene: TRBV5-1
abundance: .
d_gene: .
j_gene: TRBJ2-3
CDR3nt: TGCGCCAGCAGCTTTCCCACAGATACGCAGTATTTT
CDR3aa: CASSFPTDTQYF

v_gene: TRBV4-1
abundance: .
d_gene: TRBD1
j_gene: TRBJ1-4
CDR3nt: TGCGCCAGCAGCCGCGGGGACAGCATTAATGAAAAACTGTTTTTT
CDR3aa: CASSRGDSINEKLFF

v_gene: TRBV29-1
abundance: .
d_gene: .
j_gene: TRBJ1-1
CDR3nt: TGCAGCGTTATAGGGTCGGCGAACACTGAAGCTTTCTTT
CDR3aa: CSVIGSANTEAFF

v_gene: TRBV7-2
abundance: .
d_gene: TRBD1
j_gene: TRBJ2-7
CDR3nt: TGTGCCAGCAGCTTAGCGTCTGGGACAGGAGCCTACGAGCAGTACTTC
CDR3aa: CASSLASGTGAYEQYF

v_gene: TRBV2
abundance: .
d_gene: .
j_gene: TRBJ2-7
CDR3nt: TGTGCCAGCACCGGGGGAGGCTACGAGCAGTACTTC
CDR3aa: CASTGGGYEQYF

v_gene: TRBV6-5
abundance: .
d_gene: .
j_gene: TRBJ1-2
CDR3nt: TGTGCCAGCAGTTACTCCCTTACAGGGCCCTATGGCTACACCTTC
CDR3aa: CASSYSLTGPYGYTF

v_gene: TRBV4-2
abundance: .
d_gene: TRBD1
j_gene: TRBJ1-2
CDR3nt: TGTGCCAGCAGCCAAGAACAGGGGGAATACGGCTACACCTTC
CDR3aa: CASSQEQGEYGYTF

v_gene: TRBV7-9
abundance: .
d_gene: TRBD1
j_gene: TRBJ1-5
CDR3nt: TGTGCCAGCAGCCGACAGGGTGGTAATCAGCCCCAGCATTTT
CDR3aa: CASSRQGGNQPQHF

v_gene: TRBV7-9
abundance: .
d_gene: .
j_gene: TRBJ2-1
CDR3nt: TGTGCCAGCAGCTTGTTTGCGGGGATCGATGAGCAGTTCTTC
CDR3aa: CASSLFAGIDEQFF

v_gene: TRBV29-1
abundance: .
d_gene: .
j_gene: TRBJ1-1
CDR3nt: TGCAGCGTTAGGTCCTGGGACACTGAAGCTTTCTTT
CDR3aa: CSVRSWDTEAFF

v_gene: TRBV14
abundance: .
d_gene: TRBD2
j_gene: TRBJ2-7
CDR3nt: TGTGCCAGCAGCTACAGACCGGCGGGGGTCTACGAGCAGTACTTC
CDR3aa: CASSYRPAGVYEQYF

v_gene: TRBV16
abundance: .
d_gene: .
j_gene: TRBJ1-5
CDR3nt: TGTGCCAGCAGCCAAGTGAGTAGCAATCAGCCCCAGCATTTT
CDR3aa: CASSQVSSNQPQHF

v_gene: TRBV10-2
abundance: .
d_gene: TRBD1
j_gene: TRBJ2-5
CDR3nt: TGCGCCAGCAGAGGACAGGGTGGAGAGACCCAGTACTTC
CDR3aa: CASRGQGGETQYF

v_gene: TRBV27
abundance: .
d_gene: TRBD1
j_gene: TRBJ2-1
CDR3nt: TGTGCCAGCAGCCCGGACAGGCTAAGTGCCTACAATGAGCAGTTCTTC
CDR3aa: CASSPDRLSAYNEQFF

v_gene: TRBV9
abundance: once
d_gene: TRBD1
j_gene: TRBJ1-2
CDR3nt: TGTGCCAGCAGCGTAGGGGGGACAGGGACATATGGCTACACCTTC
CDR3aa: CASSVGGTGTYGYTF

v_gene: TRBV28
abundance: once
d_gene: TRBD2
j_gene: TRBJ2-7
CDR3nt: TGTGCCAGCAGGGTGGCGCTAGCGGGAGTTACGTCCTACGAGCAGTACTTC
CDR3aa: CASRVALAGVTSYEQYF

v_gene: TRBV6-1
abundance: .
d_gene: TRBD1
j_gene: TRBJ2-7
CDR3nt: TGTGCCAGCAGTGAGATTAACAGGGGCCTTACCTACGAGCAGTACTTC
CDR3aa: CASSEINRGLTYEQYF

v_gene: TRBV5-8
abundance: once
d_gene: TRBD1
j_gene: TRBJ2-3
CDR3nt: TGTGCCAGCAGCTTGGCCAATTATGGCAGGGGGCAAGCAGATACGCAGTATTTT
CDR3aa: CASSLANYGRGQADTQYF

v_gene: TRBV18
abundance: once
d_gene: .
j_gene: TRBJ1-5
CDR3nt: TGTGCCAGCTCGTTCGACAGAAATCAGCCCCAGCATTTT
CDR3aa: CASSFDRNQPQHF

v_gene: TRBV6-5
abundance: .
d_gene: .
j_gene: TRBJ2-5
CDR3nt: TGTGCCAGCAGTTACTCTGTAGGACAAGAGACCCAGTACTTC
CDR3aa: CASSYSVGQETQYF

v_gene: TRBV27
abundance: .
d_gene: .
j_gene: TRBJ1-4
CDR3nt: TGTGCCAGCAGTTCGGGCAGACCCAATGAAAAACTGTTTTTT
CDR3aa: CASSSGRPNEKLFF

v_gene: TRBV2
abundance: .
d_gene: TRBD1
j_gene: TRBJ1-5
CDR3nt: TGTGCCAGCAGTGAATGGGACAGGGGACAGCCCCAGCATTTT
CDR3aa: CASSEWDRGQPQHF

v_gene: TRBV18
abundance: .
d_gene: TRBD1
j_gene: TRBJ2-2
CDR3nt: TGTGCCAGCTCACGGGGGACAGGGGAGAACACCGGGGAGCTGTTTTTT
CDR3aa: CASSRGTGENTGELFF

v_gene: TRBV11-3
abundance: once
d_gene: .
j_gene: TRBJ2-7
CDR3nt: TGTGCCAGCAGCTTACAGCAGTTCCCCGACGAGCAGTACTTC
CDR3aa: CASSLQQFPDEQYF

v_gene: TRBV7-2
abundance: .
d_gene: .
j_gene: TRBJ1-4
CDR3nt: TGTGCCAGCAGCTACCTTTGGGGCGAAAAACTGTTTTTT
CDR3aa: CASSYLWGEKLFF

v_gene: TRBV2
abundance: .
d_gene: TRBD2
j_gene: TRBJ2-1
CDR3nt: TGTGCCAGCAGTCCGACTAGCGTATACAATGAGCAGTTCTTC
CDR3aa: CASSPTSVYNEQFF

v_gene: TRBV28
abundance: .
d_gene: .
j_gene: TRBJ2-3
CDR3nt: TGTGCCAGCAGTGCCCCTGCGGGCACAGATACGCAGTATTTT
CDR3aa: CASSAPAGTDTQYF

v_gene: TRBV7-9
abundance: .
d_gene: TRBD1
j_gene: TRBJ1-4
CDR3nt: TGTGCCAGCAGCTTAGCGGCAGGGGGTAATGAAAAACTGTTTTTT
CDR3aa: CASSLAAGGNEKLFF